Shown below are 10 T cell receptor beta chains from a single sample sequenced in a study. TCRdb independently ran MiXCR on the RT-PCR reads; one entry per CDR3 protein. The sample shows 550,000 to 750,000 distinct CDR3 sequences, approximately 15% of them seen only once. The sequencing sample was made of memory CD4+ T cells from blood. All receptors derive from a female donor in good health, serving as a healthy control.

Many counts were recorded for this clonotype. The gene calls are TRBV30 and TRBJ2-3; 10 nucleotides align to TRBD2. Germline V gives CDR1 GTSNPN, CDR2 SVGIG (reference sequence). The CDR3 is made up of 15 amino acids. The junction had 4 bases not matched to a gene; V was cut back by 3 bases and J by 1 base. CDR3 DNA: TGTGCCTGGAGAGCGCTAGCGGGAGGCACAGATACGCAGTATTTT. It specifies CAWRALAGGTDTQYF.

This clonotype has just a few counts. J is TRBJ2-3 and V is TRBV9; 14 nucleotides match TRBD2. CDR1 SGDLS and CDR2 YYNGEE come from the germline V gene. The CDR3 loop spans 17 amino acids. J was trimmed by 3 bases and V by 4 bases; bases with no gene match: 7. CDR3 in DNA: TGTGCCAGCAGCCCCCTGGGACTAGCGGGAGTAACAGATACGCAGTATTTT. This encodes CASSPLGLAGVTDTQYF.

This clonotype was picked up many times. The chain joins TRBV29-1 to TRBJ2-7; 7 bases are a match to TRBD1. Trimming at V came to 7 bases and at J to 2 bases, leaving 5 bases not matched to a gene. The CDR3 covers 12 residues. Germline V gene sequence: CDR1 SQVTM, CDR2 ANQGSEA. CDR3 in DNA: TGCAGCGGGACAGGCGGACCCTACGAGCAGTACTTC. This translates into CSGTGGPYEQYF.

This clonotype was seen once. This chain links TRBV9 with TRBJ2-1; 12 bases match TRBD2. CDR3 length: 13 residues. Germline trimming cut 4 bases from V and 9 bases from J; bases unmatched to any gene: 2. Per germline, CDR1 SGDLS and CDR2 YYNGEE. The CDR3: CASSRLAGAEQFF. The CDR3 DNA reads TGTGCCAGCAGCCGACTAGCGGGGGCTGAGCAGTTCTTC.

This clonotype has just a few counts. The genes are TRBV11-2 and TRBJ2-2; 8 nucleotides match TRBD1. From germline, CDR1 is SGHAT and CDR2 FQNNGV. V lost 5 bases to trimming and J lost 0 bases; unmatched junction nucleotides: 2. The CDR3 contains 15 residues. The DNA for the CDR3 is TGTGCCAGCAGCGACAGGGGAACGAACACCGGGGAGCTGTTTTTT. It is translated as CASSDRGTNTGELFF.

This clonotype was picked up a small number of times. The CDR3 protein is CASSPPGVSNQPQHF. CDR3 coding DNA: TGTGCCAGCTCACCACCGGGGGTTAGCAATCAGCCCCAGCATTTT. The V call is TRBV18, the J call TRBJ1-5, with TRBD1 as a possible D gene (5 bases). The CDR3 is 15 amino acids. Per germline, CDR1 KGHSH and CDR2 LQKENI. V was trimmed by 0 bases and J by 0 bases, leaving 6 bases between them.

This clonotype was seen only a few times. The V gene is TRBV5-8, the J gene TRBJ1-5, with D maybe TRBD1 (5 bases). V lost 4 bases to trimming and J lost 4 bases, with 12 bases between them. Germline lookup yields CDR1 SGHTS and CDR2 YDEGEE. CDR3 length: 14 residues. The CDR3 nucleotides read TGTGCCAGCAGCCAGGGACGGCGAAATCAGCCCCAGCATTTT. Amino acid sequence: CASSQGRRNQPQHF. Complete variable domain (other parts from reference TRBV5-8 and TRBJ1-5): EAGVTQSPTHLIKTRGQQATLRCSPISGHTSVYWYQQALGLGLQFLLWYDEGEERNRGNFPPRFSGRQFPNYSSELNVNALELEDSALYLCASSQGRRNQPQHFGDGTRLSIL.

This clonotype was counted many times. This chain joins TRBV7-2 and TRBJ2-3; D not resolved. Per germline, CDR1 SGHTA and CDR2 FQGNSA. The ends were cut back, 0 bases at V and 2 bases at J, with 3 bases in the middle. This CDR3 has 13 residues. The CDR3 nucleotides read TGTGCCAGCAGCTTAGCGTACACAGATACGCAGTATTTT. Protein product: CASSLAYTDTQYF.

This clonotype was counted at least ten times. The genes are TRBV6-6 and TRBJ1-1, with 7 bases lining up with TRBD1. The CDR3 sequence is 14 residues long. V lost 7 bases and J lost 5; bases outside the gene matches: 10. The V gene's germline CDR1 is MNHNY and CDR2 SVGAGI (reference sequence). The CDR3 nucleotides are TGTGCCAGCACTCTACAGGGGCAAGGAACTGAAGCTTTCTTT. Its translation: CASTLQGQGTEAFF.

V and J are TRBV3-1 and TRBJ2-2; D call uncertain. The CDR3 totals 13 residues. Germline assignment: CDR1 LGHDT and CDR2 YNNKEL (reference sequence). Trimming removed 2 bases from V and 6 bases from J, with 7 bases in between. This CDR3 reads CASSQSFAGELFF. The CDR3 nucleotides read TGTGCCAGCAGCCAATCGTTCGCCGGGGAGCTGTTTTTT. Based on the CDR3 plus reference TRBV3-1 and TRBJ2-2, the full variable domain is DTAVSQTPKYLVTQMGNDKSIKCEQNLGHDTMYWYKQDSKKFLKIMFSYNNKELIINETVPNRFSPKSPDKAHLNLHINSLELGDSAVYFCASSQSFAGELFFGEGSRLTVL.